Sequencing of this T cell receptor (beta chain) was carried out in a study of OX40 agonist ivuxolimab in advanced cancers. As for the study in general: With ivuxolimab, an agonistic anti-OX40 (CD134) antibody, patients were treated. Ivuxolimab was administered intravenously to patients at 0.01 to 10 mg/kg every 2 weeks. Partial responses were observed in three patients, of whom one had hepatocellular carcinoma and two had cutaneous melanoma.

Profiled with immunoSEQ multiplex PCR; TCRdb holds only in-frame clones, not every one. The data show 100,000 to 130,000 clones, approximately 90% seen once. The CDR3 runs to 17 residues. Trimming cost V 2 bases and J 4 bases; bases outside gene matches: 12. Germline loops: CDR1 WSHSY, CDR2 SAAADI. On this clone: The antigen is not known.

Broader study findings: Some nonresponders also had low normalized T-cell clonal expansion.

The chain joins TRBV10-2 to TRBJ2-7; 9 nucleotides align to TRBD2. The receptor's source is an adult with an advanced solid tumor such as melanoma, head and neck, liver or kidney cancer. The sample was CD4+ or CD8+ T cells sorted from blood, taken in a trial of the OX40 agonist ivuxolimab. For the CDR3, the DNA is TGCGCCAGCAGTGAGGTTCTCGCGGGAGGGATGGGGTACGAGCAGTACTTC. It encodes CASSEVLAGGMGYEQYF.